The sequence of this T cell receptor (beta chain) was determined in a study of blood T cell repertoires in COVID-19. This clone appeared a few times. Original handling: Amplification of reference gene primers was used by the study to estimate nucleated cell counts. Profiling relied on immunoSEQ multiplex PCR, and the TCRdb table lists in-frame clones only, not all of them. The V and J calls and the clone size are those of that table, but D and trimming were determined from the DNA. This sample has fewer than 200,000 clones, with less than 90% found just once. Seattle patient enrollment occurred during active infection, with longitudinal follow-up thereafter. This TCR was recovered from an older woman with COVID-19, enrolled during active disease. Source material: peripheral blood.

The CDR3 DNA reads as TGTGCCAGCAGCGATGGGACTACCTACAATGAGCAGTTCTTC. Amino acids: CASSDGTTYNEQFF. The chain has TRBV5-4 and TRBJ2-1, with 7 bases identical to TRBD2. This CDR3 spans 14 amino acids. V gave up 4 bases and J gave up 2 bases; unmatched junction bases: 3. Germline V gene lookup returns CDR1 SGHNT and CDR2 YYREEE (reference sequence). Full variable domain (outside the CDR3, taken from reference TRBV5-4 and TRBJ2-1): ETGVTQSPTHLIKTRGQQVTLRCSSQSGHNTVSWYQQALGQGPQFIFQYYREEENGRGNFPPRFSGLQFPNYSSELNVNALELDDSALYLCASSDGTTYNEQFFGPGTRLTVL.